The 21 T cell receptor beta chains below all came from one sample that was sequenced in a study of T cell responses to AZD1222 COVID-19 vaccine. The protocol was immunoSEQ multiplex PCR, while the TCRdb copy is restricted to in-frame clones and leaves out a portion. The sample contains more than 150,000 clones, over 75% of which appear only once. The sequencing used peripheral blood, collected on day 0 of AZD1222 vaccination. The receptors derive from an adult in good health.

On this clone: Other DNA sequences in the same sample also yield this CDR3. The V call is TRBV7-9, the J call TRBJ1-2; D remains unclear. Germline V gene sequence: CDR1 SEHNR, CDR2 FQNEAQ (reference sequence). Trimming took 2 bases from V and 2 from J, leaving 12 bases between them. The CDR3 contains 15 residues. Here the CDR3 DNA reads TGTGCCAGCAGCTTATACGTCGGTCGGAACTATGGCTACACCTTC. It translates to CASSLYVGRNYGYTF.

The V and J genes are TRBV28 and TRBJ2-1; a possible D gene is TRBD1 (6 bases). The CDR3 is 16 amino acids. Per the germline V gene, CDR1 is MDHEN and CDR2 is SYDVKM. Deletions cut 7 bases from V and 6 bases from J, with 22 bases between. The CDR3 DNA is TGTGCCAGCATTCCCTCGGGGCTCAAAGGGGGCAATGAGCAGTTCTTC. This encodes CASIPSGLKGGNEQFF.

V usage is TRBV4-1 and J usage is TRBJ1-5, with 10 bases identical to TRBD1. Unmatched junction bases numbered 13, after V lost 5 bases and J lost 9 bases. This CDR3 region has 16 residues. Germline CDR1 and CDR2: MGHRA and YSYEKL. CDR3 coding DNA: TGCGCCAGCAGCAACCCGGAGACAGGGGGCGCGTGGCCCCAGCATTTT. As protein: CASSNPETGGAWPQHF.

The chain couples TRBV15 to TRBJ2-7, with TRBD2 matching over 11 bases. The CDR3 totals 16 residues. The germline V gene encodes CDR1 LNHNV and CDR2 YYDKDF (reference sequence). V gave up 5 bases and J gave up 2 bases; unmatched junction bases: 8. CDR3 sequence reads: CATSRLGTSGAYEQYF. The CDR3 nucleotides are TGTGCCACCAGCCGCTTAGGGACTAGCGGAGCCTACGAGCAGTACTTC.

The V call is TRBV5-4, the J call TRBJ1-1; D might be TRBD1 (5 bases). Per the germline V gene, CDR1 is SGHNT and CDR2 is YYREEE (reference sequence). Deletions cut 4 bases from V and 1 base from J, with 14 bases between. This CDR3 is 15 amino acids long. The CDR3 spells CASSHISGGNTEAFF. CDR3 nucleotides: TGTGCCAGCAGCCATATTTCGGGGGGGAACACTGAAGCTTTCTTT.

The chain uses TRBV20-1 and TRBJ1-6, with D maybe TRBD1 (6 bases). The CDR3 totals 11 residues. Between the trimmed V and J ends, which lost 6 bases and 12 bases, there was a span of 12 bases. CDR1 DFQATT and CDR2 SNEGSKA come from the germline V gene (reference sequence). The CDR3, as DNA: TGCAGTGCGGGGGCAGGAGTACCCCTCCACTTT. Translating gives CSAGAGVPLHF.

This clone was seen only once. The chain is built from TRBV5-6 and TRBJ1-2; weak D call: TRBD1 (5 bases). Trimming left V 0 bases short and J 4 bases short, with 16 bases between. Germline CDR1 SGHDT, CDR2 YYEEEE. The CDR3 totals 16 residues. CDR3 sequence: CASSLVDSERIYGYTF. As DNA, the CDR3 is TGTGCCAGCAGCTTGGTCGACAGTGAAAGAATCTATGGCTACACCTTC.

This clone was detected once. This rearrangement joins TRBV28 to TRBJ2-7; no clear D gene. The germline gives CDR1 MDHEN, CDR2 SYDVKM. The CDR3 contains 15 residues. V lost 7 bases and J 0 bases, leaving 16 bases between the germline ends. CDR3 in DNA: TGTGCCAGCACCCCAAGGCAGGTCTACTCCTACGAGCAGTACTTC. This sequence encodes CASTPRQVYSYEQYF.

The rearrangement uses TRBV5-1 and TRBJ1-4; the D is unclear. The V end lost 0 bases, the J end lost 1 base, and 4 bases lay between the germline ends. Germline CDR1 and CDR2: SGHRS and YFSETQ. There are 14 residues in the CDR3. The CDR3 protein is CASSLAGTNEKLFF. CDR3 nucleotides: TGCGCCAGCAGCTTGGCGGGAACTAATGAAAAACTGTTTTTT.

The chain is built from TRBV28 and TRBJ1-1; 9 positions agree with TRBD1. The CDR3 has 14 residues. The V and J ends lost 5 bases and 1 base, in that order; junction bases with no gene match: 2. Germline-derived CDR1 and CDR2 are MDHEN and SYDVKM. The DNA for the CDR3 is TGTGCCAGCAGTGGGACAGGGACGAACACTGAAGCTTTCTTT. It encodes CASSGTGTNTEAFF.

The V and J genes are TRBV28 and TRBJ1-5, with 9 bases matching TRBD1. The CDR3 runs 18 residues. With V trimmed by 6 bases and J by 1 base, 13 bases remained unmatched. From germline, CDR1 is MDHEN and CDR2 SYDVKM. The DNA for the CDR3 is TGTGCCAGCAGCTCTACAGGGGGCTGGGGGAAAAGCAATCAGCCCCAGCATTTT. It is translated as CASSSTGGWGKSNQPQHF.

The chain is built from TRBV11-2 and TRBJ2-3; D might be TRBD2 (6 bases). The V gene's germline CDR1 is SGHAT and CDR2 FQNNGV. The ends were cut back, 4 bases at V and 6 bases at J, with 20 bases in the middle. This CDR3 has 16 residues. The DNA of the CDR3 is TGTGCCAGCAGCTACGTAGGAGGGAGAGCGAAGGATACGCAGTATTTT. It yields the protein CASSYVGGRAKDTQYF.

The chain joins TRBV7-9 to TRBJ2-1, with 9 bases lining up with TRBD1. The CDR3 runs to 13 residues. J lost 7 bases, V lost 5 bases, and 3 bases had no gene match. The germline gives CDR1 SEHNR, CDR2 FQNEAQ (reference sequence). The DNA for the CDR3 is TGTGCCAGCAGCAAGACAGGGGGAAATGAGCAGTTCTTC. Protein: CASSKTGGNEQFF.

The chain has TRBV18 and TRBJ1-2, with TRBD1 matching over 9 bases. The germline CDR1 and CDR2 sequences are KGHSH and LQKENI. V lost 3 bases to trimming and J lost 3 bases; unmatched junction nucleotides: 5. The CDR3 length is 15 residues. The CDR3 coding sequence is TGTGCCAGCTCACCCGGGACAGGGCATGACTATGGCTACACCTTC. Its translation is CASSPGTGHDYGYTF.

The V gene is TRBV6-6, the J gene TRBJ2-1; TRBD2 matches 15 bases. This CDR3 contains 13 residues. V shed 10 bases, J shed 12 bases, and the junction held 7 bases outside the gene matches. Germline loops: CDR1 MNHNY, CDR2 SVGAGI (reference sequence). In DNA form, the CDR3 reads TGTGCCACCTGGACTAGCGGGAGGGCCGGGCAGTTCTTC. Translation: CATWTSGRAGQFF.

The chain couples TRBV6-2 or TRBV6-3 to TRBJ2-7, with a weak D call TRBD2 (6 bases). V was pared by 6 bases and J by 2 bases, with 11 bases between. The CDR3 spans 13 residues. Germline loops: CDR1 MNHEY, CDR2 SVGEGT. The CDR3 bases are TGTGCCAGCAGCCCTAGCGTGCCCTACGAGCAGTACTTC. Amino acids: CASSPSVPYEQYF.

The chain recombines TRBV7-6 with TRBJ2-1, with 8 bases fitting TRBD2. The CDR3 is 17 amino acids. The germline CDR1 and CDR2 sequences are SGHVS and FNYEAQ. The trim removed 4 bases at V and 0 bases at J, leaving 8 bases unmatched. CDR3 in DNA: TGTGCCAGCAGCTCCAGCCCCCGGGAGGGCTCCTACAATGAGCAGTTCTTC. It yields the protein CASSSSPREGSYNEQFF. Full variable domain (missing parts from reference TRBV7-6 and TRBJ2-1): GAGVSQSPRYKVTKRGQDVALRCDPISGHVSLYWYRQALGQGPEFLTYFNYEAQQDKSGLPNDRFSAERPEGSISTLTIQRTEQRDSAMYRCASSSSPREGSYNEQFFGPGTRLTVL.

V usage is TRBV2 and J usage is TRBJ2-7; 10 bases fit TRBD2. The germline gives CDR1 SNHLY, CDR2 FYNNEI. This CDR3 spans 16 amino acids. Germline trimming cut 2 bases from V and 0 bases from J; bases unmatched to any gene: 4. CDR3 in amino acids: CASSENLAGVSYEQYF. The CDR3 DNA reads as TGTGCCAGCAGTGAAAATCTAGCGGGGGTCTCCTACGAGCAGTACTTC.

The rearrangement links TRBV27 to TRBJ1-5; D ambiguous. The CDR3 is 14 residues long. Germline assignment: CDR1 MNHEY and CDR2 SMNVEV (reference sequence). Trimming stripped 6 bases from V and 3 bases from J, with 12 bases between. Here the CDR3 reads CASRAAAPNQPQHF. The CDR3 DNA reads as TGTGCCAGCAGGGCGGCAGCCCCCAATCAGCCCCAGCATTTT.

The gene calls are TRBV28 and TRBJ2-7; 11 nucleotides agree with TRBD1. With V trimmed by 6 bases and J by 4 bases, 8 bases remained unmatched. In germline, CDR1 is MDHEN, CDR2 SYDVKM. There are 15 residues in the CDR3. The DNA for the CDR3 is TGTGCCAGCAGACACCGGGACAGGGGGTTATACGAGCAGTACTTC. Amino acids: CASRHRDRGLYEQYF.

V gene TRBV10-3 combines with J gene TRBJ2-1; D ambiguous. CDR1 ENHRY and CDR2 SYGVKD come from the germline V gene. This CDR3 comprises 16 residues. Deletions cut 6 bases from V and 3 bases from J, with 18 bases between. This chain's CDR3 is CAISAKKDENYNEQFF. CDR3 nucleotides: TGTGCCATCAGCGCGAAAAAAGACGAAAACTACAATGAGCAGTTCTTC.